This T cell receptor (beta chain) is from a study of technical replicates of blood from four donors. Germline V lookup: CDR1 SGHTA, CDR2 FQGNSA. The CDR3 covers 15 residues. The V gene lost 1 base and the J gene lost 5 bases, with 13 bases spanning the gap. This table comes from immunoSEQ multiplex PCR, and its TCRdb copy is limited to in-frame clones, with some not included. The sample records tens of thousands of clones, approximately 92% being singletons. Material: T cells isolated from PBMCs. The rearrangement links TRBV7-2 to TRBJ2-3, with D tentatively TRBD2 (6 bases). The TCR originated in a human donor in good health. The CDR3 reads CASSLDGRAVDTQYF. For the CDR3, the DNA is TGTGCCAGCAGCTTAGACGGGAGAGCTGTAGATACGCAGTATTTT.